The clone carrying this T cell receptor (beta chain) was detected only a few times. Its target is not known. This entry comes from a study of CD8+CD57+ T cells in acquired aplastic anemia. Study information: Sorted CD4+ and CD8+ cells gave a mean 3.2 ug DNA, range roughly 0.2 to 27.4 ug. Study-level findings and limits: Found in both controls and patients were around 29 CD8+ CDR3 sequences.

Profiles of TCR beta VDJ and CDR3 were generated from a genomic DNA template. TCRdb analysed the reads with MiXCR anew, one entry per CDR3 protein. The repertoire holds approximately 470,000 distinct CDR3 sequences, about a third seen once, with less than 0.85% in the top ten. The authors sequenced patients whose flow cytometry had shown CD8+CD57+ cell expansion. Untreated patients provided the blood samples, with no therapy given before sampling. With V trimmed by 5 bases and J by 5 bases, 10 bases remained unmatched. The CDR3 is 15 amino acids. CDR1 and CDR2 from the germline V gene are SNHLY and FYNNEI.

The J gene is TRBJ2-7, the V gene TRBV2; 9 bases are a match to TRBD1. The receptor comes from a human donor with aplastic anemia. Input material: sorted CD4+, CD8+, or CD8+CD57+ T cells (not recorded which) from PBMCs. The CDR3 coding sequence is TGTGCCAGCAGTACCGGGGACAGGGAGTACCACGAGCAGTACTTC. Translated: CASSTGDREYHEQYF.